This T cell receptor (beta chain) is from a study of control samples from healthy donors and cancer patients. Profiled with immunoSEQ multiplex PCR; TCRdb holds only in-frame clones, not every one. The table lists approximately 63,000 clones, approximately 85% of them singletons. The sequencing sample was made of blood. This clonotype was sampled from a man aged 40-55 years in good health.

The CDR3: CASSDSGRVETQYF. CDR3 bases: TGTGCCAGTAGTGATAGCGGGAGAGTTGAGACCCAGTACTTC. V is TRBV19 and J is TRBJ2-5; 9 bases fit TRBD2. Germline assignment: CDR1 LNHDA and CDR2 SQIVND (reference sequence). The CDR3 loop spans 14 amino acids. Germline trimming cut 5 bases from V and 5 bases from J; bases unmatched to any gene: 6.